This paragraph covers one TCR beta chain sequence. Its matching antigen is unknown. Libraries were prepared by immunoSEQ multiplex PCR; TCRdb keeps only in-frame clonotypes and omits some of them. This table has roughly 11,000 clones, nearly 90% appearing once. The data derive from a study of T cell clonotyping in hematopoietic cell transplantation. Whole-study findings and limits: Graft donor and pretransplant recipient Inverse Simpson Index values predicted broader posttransplant TCR diversity. Recipient TCR diversity dropped after transplant; expanded clonotypes rose from day 30 to 180.

The CDR3 totals 18 residues. J lost 5 bases, V lost 1 base, and 9 bases had no gene match. In germline, CDR1 is MGHRA, CDR2 YSYEKL. The TCR originated in a human donor who either received an allogeneic hematopoietic cell transplant for a myeloid malignancy or was a related donor (not recorded which). Some clones in this sample may be carry-over from other donors' samples. This sequence joins TRBV4-1 and TRBJ1-6; 9 bases are a match to TRBD1. The sequenced sample was peripheral blood mononuclear cells. CDR3 sequence reads: CASSQVFPRDRDNSPLHF. CDR3 sequence (DNA): TGCGCCAGCAGCCAAGTCTTCCCCCGGGACAGGGATAATTCACCCCTCCACTTT.